Below are 22 T cell receptor beta chains sequenced from a single sample in a study of T cell responses to AZD1222 COVID-19 vaccine. TCRdb's copy holds only in-frame clones and misses some; the assay was immunoSEQ multiplex PCR. The repertoire holds about 99,000 clones, with roughly 92% as singletons. The sample here was peripheral blood, taken on day 0 of AZD1222 vaccination. The receptors come from an adult in good health.

The J gene is TRBJ1-6, the V gene TRBV4-1, with 7 bases aligning to TRBD1. Germline lookup yields CDR1 MGHRA and CDR2 YSYEKL. V lost 1 base, J lost 10 bases, and 10 bases stayed unmatched. The CDR3 loop spans 16 amino acids. The CDR3 bases are TGCGCCAGCAGCCAAGCAACAGGGGAGAGAGGGTCACCCCTCCACTTT. This encodes CASSQATGERGSPLHF.

V and J are TRBV7-9 and TRBJ1-3; the D is unclear. CDR1 SEHNR and CDR2 FQNEAQ come from the germline V gene (reference sequence). The CDR3 totals 14 residues. The germline V and J ends were trimmed by 0 bases and 4 bases, with 7 bases remaining between them. The CDR3: CASSLASPGNTIYF. The CDR3 DNA follows: TGTGCCAGCAGCTTAGCCTCACCGGGAAACACCATATATTTT.

This chain uses TRBV7-2 with TRBJ2-5; tentatively, D is TRBD2 (5 bases). V gave up 1 base and J gave up 5 bases, with 8 bases separating them. The germline V gene has CDR1 SGHTA and CDR2 FQGNSA. This CDR3 has 13 amino acids. The CDR3 sequence: CASSLDRGETQYF. In DNA form, the CDR3 reads TGTGCCAGCAGCTTAGATAGAGGGGAGACCCAGTACTTC.

V gene TRBV2 combines with J gene TRBJ1-5; D is uncertain. Trimming left V 5 bases short and J 0 bases short, with 8 bases between. Germline V CDR1 and CDR2: SNHLY, FYNNEI. The CDR3 runs 14 residues. The CDR3 loop is CASSLYGSNQPQHF. The CDR3 DNA sequence: TGTGCCAGCAGTCTATACGGTAGCAATCAGCCCCAGCATTTT.

The DNA for the CDR3 is TGTGCCAGCAGCTTCACCGGGGTCACTAATGAAAAACTGTTTTTT. Its protein is CASSFTGVTNEKLFF. The chain has TRBV5-4 and TRBJ1-4, with D hard to call. CDR1 and CDR2 from the germline V gene are SGHNT and YYREEE (reference sequence). The CDR3 extends over 15 amino acids. V lost 2 bases to trimming and J lost 2 bases, with 10 bases between them. The variable domain in full, completed from reference TRBV5-4 and TRBJ1-4, reads ETGVTQSPTHLIKTRGQQVTLRCSSQSGHNTVSWYQQALGQGPQFIFQYYREEENGRGNFPPRFSGLQFPNYSSELNVNALELDDSALYLCASSFTGVTNEKLFFGSGTQLSVL.

The V call is TRBV19, the J call TRBJ1-1; no clear D. V was trimmed by 8 bases and J by 6 bases, leaving 25 bases between them. This CDR3 has 16 amino acids. From germline, CDR1 is LNHDA and CDR2 SQIVND (reference sequence). The CDR3 is CASLEVDGPEIPEAFF. Written as DNA, the CDR3 is TGTGCCAGTCTAGAGGTCGACGGCCCCGAGATCCCTGAAGCTTTCTTT.

This chain uses TRBV24-1 with TRBJ2-2, with D unclear. The CDR3 is 11 amino acids. Trimming stripped 7 bases from V and 7 bases from J, with 6 bases between. Germline loops: CDR1 KGHDR, CDR2 SFDVKD. CDR3 amino acids: CATRANGELFF. The CDR3 DNA reads TGTGCCACCAGGGCTAACGGGGAGCTGTTTTTT.

The rearrangement links TRBV24-1 to TRBJ1-3, with D possibly TRBD1 on 5 matching bases. The CDR3 is made up of 13 amino acids. V gave up 2 bases and J gave up 7 bases, with 8 bases separating them. The germline CDR1 and CDR2 sequences are KGHDR and SFDVKD. The CDR3: CATSDSGRNTIYF. The CDR3 DNA is TGTGCCACCAGTGATTCGGGGCGGAACACCATATATTTT.

This rearrangement joins TRBV3-1 (or the pseudogene TRBV3-2) to TRBJ1-5; the D is unclear. The V end was cut by 3 bases, the J end by 9 bases, with 12 bases between. This CDR3 comprises 13 residues. Germline V gene sequence: CDR1 LGHDT, CDR2 YNNKEL (reference sequence). The CDR3 is CASSQAGSGPQHF. CDR3 coding DNA: TGTGCCAGCAGCCAGGCAGGATCGGGGCCCCAGCATTTT.

The rearrangement joins TRBV19 to TRBJ2-5; the D gene could be TRBD1 or TRBD2 (6 bases each). The CDR3 has 13 residues. Germline V gene sequence: CDR1 LNHDA, CDR2 SQIVND (reference sequence). V was trimmed by 7 bases and J by 5 bases, leaving 14 bases between them. The CDR3 here is CASNPGGAETQYF. The DNA of the CDR3 is TGTGCCAGTAATCCCGGGGGCGCGGAGACCCAGTACTTC.

The chain links TRBV29-1 to TRBJ2-1, with D perhaps TRBD2 (5 bases). The V and J ends lost 4 bases and 6 bases respectively, with 10 bases between them. The CDR3 totals 12 residues. From germline, CDR1 is SQVTM and CDR2 ANQGSEA. Written as DNA, the CDR3 is TGCAGCGTTGGAAGGCGGGTCAATGAGCAGTTCTTC. This gives the protein CSVGRRVNEQFF.

The rearrangement uses TRBV19 and TRBJ1-5; maybe TRBD1 (6 bases). Trimming left V 9 bases short and J 0 bases short, with 15 bases between. The CDR3 runs 15 residues. In germline, CDR1 is LNHDA, CDR2 SQIVND (reference sequence). CDR3 protein: CASQGSQYSNQPQHF. For the CDR3, the DNA is TGTGCCAGCCAGGGGTCACAGTATAGCAATCAGCCCCAGCATTTT.

The genes are TRBV18 and TRBJ1-6; D remains ambiguous. Per the germline V gene, CDR1 is KGHSH and CDR2 is LQKENI. The CDR3 totals 15 residues. Trimming pared 1 base from V and 7 bases from J, leaving 11 bases between. CDR3 loop: CASSPQRALNSPLHF. As DNA, the CDR3 is TGTGCCAGCTCACCACAGCGTGCCTTAAATTCACCCCTCCACTTT.

This rearrangement joins TRBV10-3 to TRBJ2-3, with D unclear. Per germline, CDR1 ENHRY and CDR2 SYGVKD. The CDR3 length is 14 residues. Trimming removed 2 bases from V and 2 bases from J, with 8 bases in between. The CDR3 bases are TGTGCCATCAGTGAGAGACTTAACACAGATACGCAGTATTTT. Its translation is CAISERLNTDTQYF.

The chain combines TRBV4-1 with TRBJ2-2; 10 nucleotides line up with TRBD2. With V trimmed by 5 bases and J by 1 base, 4 bases remained unmatched. The CDR3 covers 16 residues. Germline CDR1 and CDR2: MGHRA and YSYEKL. In DNA form, the CDR3 reads TGCGCCAGCAGCACACCTAGCGGGAGGAACACCGGGGAGCTGTTTTTT. Its protein is CASSTPSGRNTGELFF.

The rearrangement links TRBV4-1 to TRBJ2-3; D is unresolved. This CDR3 spans 15 amino acids. The V gene's germline CDR1 is MGHRA and CDR2 YSYEKL. V lost 4 bases and J 3 bases, leaving 14 bases between the germline ends. The CDR3 is CASSPSRTWTDTQYF. The CDR3 region has the DNA TGCGCCAGCAGCCCGTCCAGGACCTGGACAGATACGCAGTATTTT.

The rearrangement links TRBV19 to TRBJ1-1, with 7 bases matching TRBD1. V shed 7 bases, J shed 6 bases, and the junction held 14 bases outside the gene matches. Germline assignment: CDR1 LNHDA and CDR2 SQIVND (reference sequence). The CDR3 sequence is 15 residues long. CDR3 coding DNA: TGTGCCAGTACCTCGCTAGGGGGCCCAATCTCTGAAGCTTTCTTT. The encoded protein is CASTSLGGPISEAFF.

The chain is built from TRBV12-5 and TRBJ1-2; 10 positions agree with TRBD1. The CDR3 spans 16 residues. The V gene's germline CDR1 is LGHNT and CDR2 FRNRAP. Trimming at V came to 4 bases and at J to 3 bases, leaving 8 bases not matched to a gene. CDR3 sequence: CASGSIGTGEYYGYTF. The CDR3 DNA follows: TGTGCTAGTGGTTCGATAGGGACAGGGGAATACTATGGCTACACCTTC.

About this clone: At one of its ends the junction is not consistent with the germline gene, which may arise from a read error. The chain is built from TRBV4-1 and TRBJ2-6; possible D gene TRBD2, 7 bases. Germline V gene data show CDR1 as MGHRA and CDR2 as YSYEKL. The CDR3 runs 14 residues. DNA for the CDR3: TGCGCAAGCAGGGGACTATCTGGGGCCAACGTCCTGACTTTC. As protein: CASRGLSGANVLTF.

The V gene is TRBV5-1, the J gene TRBJ1-1; D uncertain. V was clipped by 2 bases and J by 0 bases, with 11 bases between them. The CDR3 consists of 15 residues. Germline-derived CDR1 and CDR2 are SGHRS and YFSETQ. The CDR3 DNA reads as TGCGCCAGCAGCTTTGGGGTCACCTTGAACACTGAAGCTTTCTTT. It yields the protein CASSFGVTLNTEAFF.

CDR3 bases: TGTGCCAGCAGCCCACTTTCTTGGACAGATACGCAGTATTTT. Translated: CASSPLSWTDTQYF. J is TRBJ2-3 and V is TRBV9; unclear D gene. Germline-derived CDR1 and CDR2 are SGDLS and YYNGEE. The CDR3 length is 14 residues. Deletions cut 4 bases from V and 3 bases from J, with 12 bases between.

The chain combines TRBV7-3 with TRBJ2-6, with D possibly matching TRBD2 (6 bases). The CDR3 totals 16 residues. V dropped 3 bases and J dropped 1 base, with 10 bases sitting between them. CDR1 is SGHTA and CDR2 is FQGTGA in the germline V gene. The CDR3 coding sequence is TGTGCCAGCAGCTTGGCAGGGACTTCTGGGGCCAACGTCCTGACTTTC. It yields the protein CASSLAGTSGANVLTF.